This passage covers 29 T cell receptor beta chains from one sample sequenced in a study of shared clonotypes between healthy human individuals. Assay: immunoSEQ multiplex PCR; the TCRdb copy retains only in-frame clones and omits some. This table holds roughly 2,500,000 clones, 93% found once. Material: naive CD4+ T cells from PBMCs. Subset noted: CD45RA+ positively selected. The receptor set was obtained from a man between 18 and 35 years old in good health. Some clones in this sample may be carry-over from other donors' samples.

Details on this clone: The same CDR3 can be traced to other DNA sequences in this sample. The genes are TRBV20-1 and TRBJ1-2, with no clear D. Germline V gives CDR1 DFQATT, CDR2 SNEGSKA (reference sequence). The V gene lost 6 bases and the J gene lost 4 bases, with 9 bases spanning the gap. This CDR3 is 11 amino acids long. The DNA for the CDR3 is TGCAGTGCAAGATCGAGCTATGGCTACACCTTC. Translation: CSARSSYGYTF.

The rearrangement uses TRBV29-1 and TRBJ1-1; D possibly corresponds to TRBD1 (6 bases). V dropped 6 bases and J dropped 5 bases, with 22 bases sitting between them. This CDR3 comprises 15 residues. Germline V CDR1 and CDR2: SQVTM, ANQGSEA. The CDR3 DNA reads TGCAGCGTGGTTACGGCGACAGGCCCCGGGACTGAAGCTTTCTTT. Amino acid sequence: CSVVTATGPGTEAFF.

This sequence joins TRBV7-3 and TRBJ2-1, with TRBD2 matching over 9 bases. The germline gives CDR1 SGHTA, CDR2 FQGTGA. The CDR3 length is 19 residues. The J segment lost 4 bases and the V segment lost 1 base, leaving 14 bases of the junction unmatched. CDR3 nucleotides: TGTGCCAGCAGCTTAAGGGGGGACGGACTAGCGAGCCCTTACAATGAGCAGTTCTTC. It is translated as CASSLRGDGLASPYNEQFF.

The sample holds one count of this clone. The V call is TRBV6-5, the J call TRBJ1-4, with 7 nucleotides matching TRBD1. This CDR3 region has 15 residues. V lost 4 bases to trimming and J lost 7 bases; unmatched junction nucleotides: 9. Germline V gene data show CDR1 as MNHEY and CDR2 as SVGAGI. The CDR3 DNA follows: TGTGCCAGCAGTTCCCAATTAACAGGGGCTGAAAAACTGTTTTTT. It specifies CASSSQLTGAEKLFF.

The V and J genes are TRBV19 and TRBJ2-7; 9 positions agree with TRBD2. In germline, CDR1 is LNHDA, CDR2 SQIVND (reference sequence). The V gene end was trimmed by 3 bases and the J gene end by 2 bases; junction bases not matched to a gene: 8. The CDR3 has 16 residues. Here the CDR3 DNA reads TGTGCCAGTAGTATTTTCGGACTAGCGCCCACCTACGAGCAGTACTTC. Its translation is CASSIFGLAPTYEQYF. The whole variable domain, remainder taken from reference TRBV19 and TRBJ2-7, is DGGITQSPKYLFRKEGQNVTLSCEQNLNHDAMYWYRQDPGQGLRLIYYSQIVNDFQKGDIAEGYSVSREKKESFPLTVTSAQKNPTAFYLCASSIFGLAPTYEQYFGPGTRLTVT.

This chain connects TRBV2 to TRBJ2-7, with TRBD1 as a possible D gene (6 bases). CDR1 is SNHLY and CDR2 is FYNNEI in the germline V gene. CDR3 length equals 13 residues. Trimming removed 5 bases from V and 3 bases from J, with 11 bases in between. The CDR3 nucleotides read TGTGCCAGCAGTAAGGACAGCAGCTACGAGCAGTACTTC. This sequence encodes CASSKDSSYEQYF.

The rearrangement links TRBV28 to TRBJ1-2, with no clear D. The CDR3 spans 11 residues. Trimming removed 7 bases at V and 5 bases at J, with 8 bases between. CDR1 and CDR2 from the germline V gene are MDHEN and SYDVKM. The CDR3, as DNA: TGTGCCAGCAACTGGGGTTATGGCTACACCTTC. Protein: CASNWGYGYTF.

The chain is built from TRBV5-4 and TRBJ2-2; 8 bases agree with TRBD2. Germline CDR1 SGHNT, CDR2 YYREEE (reference sequence). The V segment lost 0 bases and the J segment 4 bases; nucleotides outside the gene matches: 5. The CDR3 spans 16 residues. The CDR3 nucleotides are TGTGCCAGCAGCTTGGGCCAGCGGGAGAGCACCGGGGAGCTGTTTTTT. Protein: CASSLGQRESTGELFF.

V and J are TRBV6-6 and TRBJ2-3; D unresolved. CDR1 is MNHNY, CDR2 SVGAGI, per germline (reference sequence). Between the trimmed V and J ends, which lost 2 bases and 4 bases, there was a span of 1 base. The CDR3 consists of 11 residues. The CDR3 DNA is TGTGCCAGCAGTTACCCAGATACGCAGTATTTT. Translation: CASSYPDTQYF.

Only a few counts were recorded for this clone. The genes are TRBV2 and TRBJ1-4, with 10 positions matching TRBD1. The CDR3 runs 13 residues. Germline values: CDR1 SNHLY, CDR2 FYNNEI. J gave up 8 bases and V 7 bases, and 4 bases lay outside the gene matches. The CDR3 bases are TGTGCCAGCACCGGGACAGGGGACGAAAAACTGTTTTTT. Its protein product is CASTGTGDEKLFF.

The chain recombines TRBV5-1 with TRBJ1-4; D remains unclear. Trimming pared 4 bases from V and 7 bases from J, leaving 20 bases between. CDR1 and CDR2 from the germline V gene are SGHRS and YFSETQ. The CDR3 covers 16 residues. The CDR3 sequence: CASSPPGGEGGEKLFF. The CDR3 DNA is TGCGCCAGCAGCCCCCCTGGAGGTGAAGGAGGTGAAAAACTGTTTTTT.

This clone has just one count. The chain carries TRBV4-2 and TRBJ1-2, with no clear D. V was cut by 0 bases and J by 11 bases, with 13 bases left in between. Germline CDR1 reads LGHNA; CDR2 reads YNFKEQ. The CDR3 has 13 residues. CDR3 sequence (DNA): TGTGCCAGCAGCCAAGATCCCCAAGCCAGGTACACCTTC. Its protein is CASSQDPQARYTF.

The rearrangement links TRBV6-5 to TRBJ1-5, with 7 nucleotides matching TRBD1. Germline-derived CDR1 and CDR2 are MNHEY and SVGAGI. The CDR3 has 14 amino acids. The V segment lost 8 bases and the J segment 3 bases; nucleotides outside the gene matches: 7. CDR3 sequence reads: CASAQGTANQPQHF. The DNA of the CDR3 is TGTGCCAGCGCACAAGGGACAGCCAATCAGCCCCAGCATTTT.

The V call is TRBV5-1, the J call TRBJ2-7; perhaps D is TRBD1 or TRBD2 (6 bases each). Trimming left V 8 bases short and J 3 bases short, with 12 bases between. The V gene's germline CDR1 is SGHRS and CDR2 YFSETQ. The CDR3 has 12 amino acids. CDR3 amino acids: CASGGRNYEQYF. The DNA of the CDR3 is TGCGCCAGTGGGGGGCGGAACTACGAGCAGTACTTC.

The chain combines TRBV21-1 with TRBJ1-2. TRBV21-1 is a recognized pseudogene. CDR3 length: 17 amino acids. Written as DNA, the CDR3 is TGTGCCAGCAGCAAAGCGGGAGGCAGCCCAACTAACTATGGCTACACCTTC. Translating it yields CASSKAGGSPTNYGYTF.

Note on this clone: This CDR3 is also generated by other DNA sequences in the sample. J is TRBJ1-1 and V is TRBV10-3, with a weak D call TRBD1 (5 bases). Germline-derived CDR1 and CDR2 are ENHRY and SYGVKD. There are 12 residues in the CDR3. The ends were cut back, 6 bases at V and 1 base at J, with 6 bases in the middle. The CDR3 DNA follows: TGTGCCATCAGCGGACAGAACACTGAAGCTTTCTTT. It translates to CAISGQNTEAFF.

Concerning this clone itself: Other DNA sequences from this sample encode an identical CDR3 as well. The rearrangement links TRBV7-3 to TRBJ1-1; D perhaps matches TRBD1 (5 bases). The CDR3 consists of 13 residues. Trimming left V 5 bases short and J 3 bases short, with 10 bases between. Germline V gene lookup returns CDR1 SGHTA and CDR2 FQGTGA. This chain's CDR3 is CASSPTGYTEAFF. The CDR3 nucleotides are TGTGCCAGCAGCCCTACAGGCTACACTGAAGCTTTCTTT. The full variable domain, rest sourced from reference TRBV7-3 and TRBJ1-1, is GAGVSQTPSNKVTEKGKYVELRCDPISGHTALYWYRQSLGQGPEFLIYFQGTGAADDSGLPNDRFFAVRPEGSVSTLKIQRTERGDSAVYLCASSPTGYTEAFFGQGTRLTVV.

The rearrangement links TRBV14 to TRBJ1-4, with D possibly TRBD1 on 6 matching bases. The CDR3 totals 18 residues. V lost 3 bases and J 2 bases, leaving 19 bases between the germline ends. The V gene's germline CDR1 is SGHDN and CDR2 FVKESK. CDR3 nucleotide sequence: TGTGCCAGCAGCCACGACCTCAGGGGTTTACGGACTAATGAAAAACTGTTTTTT. It encodes CASSHDLRGLRTNEKLFF.

This chain's CDR3 is CASSLGQGKYEQYF. The CDR3 DNA sequence: TGCGCCAGCAGCTTGGGACAGGGAAAATACGAGCAGTACTTC. The chain links TRBV5-1 to TRBJ2-7; 7 bases agree with TRBD1. The junction had 4 bases not matched to a gene; V was cut back by 0 bases and J by 4 bases. The CDR3 is made up of 14 amino acids. Germline CDR1 reads SGHRS; CDR2 reads YFSETQ.

The J gene is TRBJ2-1, the V gene TRBV7-9; 7 nucleotides match TRBD1. Germline V CDR1 and CDR2: SEHNR, FQNEAQ (reference sequence). V shed 0 bases, J shed 12 bases, and the junction held 2 bases outside the gene matches. This CDR3 has 12 residues. The CDR3 nucleotides read TGTGCCAGCAGCTTAGCTCGGGACAGGCAGTTCTTC. The encoded protein is CASSLARDRQFF.

The chain has TRBV11-2 and TRBJ2-2; 7 positions agree with TRBD2. Per germline, CDR1 SGHAT and CDR2 FQNNGV. Trimming took 6 bases from V and 7 from J; bases not matched to a gene: 11. This CDR3 contains 15 residues. The CDR3 DNA reads TGTGCCAGCAGGGCGACCGGGGGGAGTTTCGGGGAGCTGTTTTTT. Its protein product is CASRATGGSFGELFF.

This chain links TRBV9 with TRBJ2-3, with 7 bases lining up with TRBD1. CDR3 size: 14 residues. The V gene end was trimmed by 1 base and the J gene end by 2 bases; junction bases not matched to a gene: 1. Germline loops: CDR1 SGDLS, CDR2 YYNGEE. CDR3: CASSVTGATDTQYF. CDR3 coding DNA: TGTGCCAGCAGCGTAACAGGGGCCACAGATACGCAGTATTTT.

V gene TRBV27 combines with J gene TRBJ2-7, with D possibly being TRBD1 (7 bases). V lost 5 bases and J lost 4, with 18 bases in between. Germline CDR1 MNHEY, CDR2 SMNVEV (reference sequence). The CDR3 runs 15 residues. The CDR3 coding sequence is TGTGCCAGCAGTCTTGCGGGACAGAGTATATACGAGCAGTACTTC. Its protein product is CASSLAGQSIYEQYF.

This chain connects TRBV15 to TRBJ1-2; no clear D gene. The CDR3 covers 14 residues. CDR1 and CDR2 (germline): LNHNV, YYDKDF (reference sequence). V was trimmed by 5 bases and J by 3 bases, leaving 13 bases between them. The CDR3 DNA sequence: TGTGCCACCAGCCCAGACGCCGGGGACTATGGCTACACCTTC. Amino acids: CATSPDAGDYGYTF.

The chain uses TRBV5-6 and TRBJ2-7; weak D call: TRBD2 (5 bases). The ends were cut back, 0 bases at V and 2 bases at J, with 9 bases in the middle. The CDR3 spans 14 residues. CDR1 is SGHDT and CDR2 is YYEEEE in the germline V gene. The CDR3 spells CASSLEGGPYEQYF. CDR3 bases: TGTGCCAGCAGCTTGGAAGGAGGTCCCTACGAGCAGTACTTC.

CDR3: CASSPQGARSYNEQFF. Here the CDR3 DNA reads TGTGCCAGCAGCCCTCAGGGAGCACGGTCCTACAATGAGCAGTTCTTC. The J gene is TRBJ2-1, the V gene TRBV7-9; D is perhaps TRBD1 or TRBD2 (5 bases each). The CDR3 runs to 16 residues. Trimming left V 5 bases short and J 1 base short, with 15 bases between. Germline-derived CDR1 and CDR2 are SEHNR and FQNEAQ (reference sequence). Full variable domain (outside the CDR3, taken from reference TRBV7-9 and TRBJ2-1): DTGVSQNPRHKITKRGQNVTFRCDPISEHNRLYWYRQTLGQGPEFLTYFQNEAQLEKSRLLSDRFSAERPKGSFSTLEIQRTEQGDSAMYLCASSPQGARSYNEQFFGPGTRLTVL.

The rearrangement joins TRBV7-8 to TRBJ1-1; D unresolved. This CDR3 comprises 13 residues. V shed 3 bases and J shed 1 base, with 6 bases lying between them. CDR1 is SGHVS and CDR2 is FQNEAQ in the germline V gene. CDR3 bases: TGTGCCAGCAGCTTCGGATCGAACACTGAAGCTTTCTTT. This gives the protein CASSFGSNTEAFF.

V is TRBV19 and J is TRBJ2-7; D is uncertain. Trimming left V 3 bases short and J 1 base short, with 13 bases between. The CDR3 consists of 15 residues. CDR1 is LNHDA and CDR2 is SQIVND in the germline V gene (reference sequence). The CDR3 DNA follows: TGTGCCAGTAGTATCGCCCCCCAACCATCCTACGAGCAGTACTTC. It specifies CASSIAPQPSYEQYF.

This chain connects TRBV28 to TRBJ1-3; no reliable D call. Trimming took off 5 bases at V and 7 bases at J, with 15 bases between the two ends. Per the germline V gene, CDR1 is MDHEN and CDR2 is SYDVKM. The CDR3 contains 14 residues. The CDR3 spells CASSLGLPRNTIYF. The CDR3 nucleotides are TGTGCCAGCAGTCTTGGACTGCCTCGGAACACCATATATTTT.